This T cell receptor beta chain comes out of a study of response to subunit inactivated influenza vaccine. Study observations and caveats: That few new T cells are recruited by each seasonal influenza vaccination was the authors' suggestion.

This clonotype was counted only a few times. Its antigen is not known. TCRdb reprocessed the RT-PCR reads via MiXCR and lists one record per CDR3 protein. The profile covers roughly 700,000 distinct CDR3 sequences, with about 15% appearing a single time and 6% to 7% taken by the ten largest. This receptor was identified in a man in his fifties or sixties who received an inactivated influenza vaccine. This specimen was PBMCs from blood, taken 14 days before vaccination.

CDR3 coding DNA: TGTGCCAGCAGCCAAGATATTAGGGGGGGACAGCCGAACACTGAAGCTTTCTTT. Its translation is CASSQDIRGGQPNTEAFF. The chain recombines TRBV14 with TRBJ1-1; 7 nucleotides line up with TRBD1. CDR1 SGHDN and CDR2 FVKESK come from the germline V gene. Trimming took 0 bases from V and 1 from J; bases not matched to a gene: 11. The CDR3 is 18 residues long.